What follows are 5 T cell receptor beta chains derived from one specimen sequenced in a study of blood T cell repertoires in COVID-19. Profiled with immunoSEQ multiplex PCR; TCRdb holds only in-frame clones, not every one. The profile shows 120,000 to 150,000 clones, around 85% of them singletons. Sequencing input: peripheral blood. These receptors were collected from a woman aged 55-69 years with COVID-19, enrolled during active disease.

The chain employs TRBV4-2 and TRBJ2-2; 7 bases align to TRBD2. Looked up from germline, CDR1 is LGHNA and CDR2 is YNFKEQ. With 4 bases clipped from V and 3 bases from J, the junction kept 11 bases outside the gene matches. The CDR3 is 17 residues long. For the CDR3, the DNA is TGTGCCAGCAGCCCCGCGGTGGCGGGGGATGACACCGGGGAGCTGTTTTTT. Its translation: CASSPAVAGDDTGELFF.

The chain combines TRBV5-4 with TRBJ1-6; maybe TRBD1 (5 bases). The germline V gene has CDR1 SGHNT and CDR2 YYREEE (reference sequence). The CDR3 has 16 amino acids. Deletions cut 6 bases from V and 4 bases from J, with 17 bases between. In nucleotides, the CDR3 is TGTGCCAGCACCCTTTCAGCGGGGGGTTATAATTCACCCCTCCACTTT. Its translation is CASTLSAGGYNSPLHF.

V and J are TRBV18 and TRBJ2-7; 7 bases match TRBD1. The CDR3 extends over 13 amino acids. In germline, CDR1 is KGHSH, CDR2 LQKENI. V shed 5 bases and J 1 base; nucleotides not matched to a gene: 2. The CDR3 DNA follows: TGTGCCAGCTCAACGGACAGGTCCTACGAGCAGTACTTC. Protein product: CASSTDRSYEQYF.

The chain recombines TRBV6-5 with TRBJ2-5; 10 nucleotides align to TRBD2. V was clipped by 7 bases and J by 7 bases; unmatched bases: 6. The CDR3 spans 13 residues. Germline-derived CDR1 and CDR2 are MNHEY and SVGAGI. The chain's CDR3 is CASIPSGGGTQYF. The CDR3 region has the DNA TGTGCCAGCATCCCTAGCGGGGGAGGGACCCAGTACTTC.

This chain links TRBV20-1 with TRBJ2-7; D remains unclear. The CDR3 consists of 11 residues. V lost 3 bases and J 3 bases, leaving 6 bases between the germline ends. The germline gives CDR1 DFQATT, CDR2 SNEGSKA (reference sequence). CDR3 region: CSARENYEQYF. Here the CDR3 DNA reads TGCAGTGCTAGGGAGAACTACGAGCAGTACTTC.